This T cell receptor beta chain was captured in a study of T cell responses to AZD1222 COVID-19 vaccine. Notes on the study in general: White British donors predominated, females outnumbered males, and clonal diversity was possibly underestimated. The repertoires were collected only after the peak T cell response.

Only in-frame clones appear in the TCRdb table, and some are missing; sequencing was by immunoSEQ multiplex PCR. The sample shows some 190,000 clones, approximately 92% of them seen only once. Note on this clone: Its antigen is unidentified.

The V gene end was trimmed by 1 base and the J gene end by 2 bases; junction bases not matched to a gene: 2. The CDR3 is 16 residues long. Germline assignment: CDR1 LGHDT and CDR2 YNNKEL (reference sequence). Material: peripheral blood, obtained on day 0 of AZD1222 vaccination. This sequence originates from an adult in good health. The chain is built from TRBV3-1 (or the pseudogene TRBV3-2) and TRBJ2-1, with 10 bases lining up with TRBD2. CDR3 in amino acids: CASSQGAGGPYNEQFF. In DNA form, the CDR3 reads TGTGCCAGCAGCCAAGGAGCGGGGGGGCCCTACAATGAGCAGTTCTTC.